This T cell receptor beta chain was documented in a study of T cell changes during pregnancy in multiple sclerosis. Trimming cost V 1 base and J 8 bases; bases outside gene matches: 20. From germline, CDR1 is LNHDA and CDR2 SQIVND (reference sequence). CDR3 length: 19 residues. Only in-frame clones appear in the TCRdb table, and some are missing; sequencing was by immunoSEQ multiplex PCR. The sample has tens of thousands of clones, roughly 95% seen once; the top ten hold 1.4%. J is TRBJ2-1 and V is TRBV19; TRBD2 matches at 7 bases. Specimen: peripheral blood, collected in the third trimester of pregnancy. The origin of this receptor is a female donor in good health, enrolled as a control in a pregnancy study. DNA of the CDR3: TGTGCCAGTAGTATAGGGCCTATGCGGGGGACTACGTCTCTCGATGAGCAGTTCTTC. It codes for CASSIGPMRGTTSLDEQFF.